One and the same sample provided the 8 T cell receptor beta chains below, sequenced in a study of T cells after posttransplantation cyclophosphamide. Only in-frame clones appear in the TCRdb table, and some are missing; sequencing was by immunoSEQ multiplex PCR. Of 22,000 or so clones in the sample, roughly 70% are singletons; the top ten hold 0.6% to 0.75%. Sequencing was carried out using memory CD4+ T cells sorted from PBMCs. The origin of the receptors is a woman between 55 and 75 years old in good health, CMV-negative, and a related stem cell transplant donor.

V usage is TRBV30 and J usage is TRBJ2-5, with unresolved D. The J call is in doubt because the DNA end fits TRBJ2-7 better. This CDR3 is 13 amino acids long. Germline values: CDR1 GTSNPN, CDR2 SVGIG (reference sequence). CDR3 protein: CAWSAQSSYEQYF. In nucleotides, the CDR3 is TGTGCCTGGAGTGCACAGAGCTCCTACGAGCAGTACTTC.

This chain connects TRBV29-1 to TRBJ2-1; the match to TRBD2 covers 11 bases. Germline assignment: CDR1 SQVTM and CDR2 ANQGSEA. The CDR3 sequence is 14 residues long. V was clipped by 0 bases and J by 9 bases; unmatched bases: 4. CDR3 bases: TGCAGCGTTGAAGAACTAGCGGGAGTGGGTGAGCAGTTCTTC. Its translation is CSVEELAGVGEQFF.

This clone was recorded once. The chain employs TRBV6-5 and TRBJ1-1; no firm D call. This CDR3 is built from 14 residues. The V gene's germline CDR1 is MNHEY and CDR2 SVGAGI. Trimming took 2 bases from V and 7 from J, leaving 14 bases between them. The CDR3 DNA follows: TGTGCCAGCAGTTACGGCCATTCCAGCGGTGAAGCTTTCTTT. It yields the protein CASSYGHSSGEAFF.

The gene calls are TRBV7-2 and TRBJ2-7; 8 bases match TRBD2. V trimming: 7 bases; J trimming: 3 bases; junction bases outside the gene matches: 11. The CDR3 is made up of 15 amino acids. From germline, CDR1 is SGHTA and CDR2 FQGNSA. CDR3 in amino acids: CASTTTSGHNYEQYF. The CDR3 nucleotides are TGTGCCAGCACTACTACTAGCGGCCATAACTACGAGCAGTACTTC.

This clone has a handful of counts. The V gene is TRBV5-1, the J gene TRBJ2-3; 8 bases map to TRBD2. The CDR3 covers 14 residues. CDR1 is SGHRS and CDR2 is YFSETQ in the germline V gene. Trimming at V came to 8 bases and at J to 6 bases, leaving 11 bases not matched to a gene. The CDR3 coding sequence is TGCGCCAGTAGCGAGCGGGGGAGATTTGATACGCAGTATTTT. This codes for CASSERGRFDTQYF. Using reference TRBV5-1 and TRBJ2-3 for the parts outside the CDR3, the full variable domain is KAGVTQTPRYLIKTRGQQVTLSCSPISGHRSVSWYQQTPGQGLQFLFEYFSETQRNKGNFPGRFSGRQFSNSRSEMNVSTLELGDSALYLCASSERGRFDTQYFGPGTRLTVL.

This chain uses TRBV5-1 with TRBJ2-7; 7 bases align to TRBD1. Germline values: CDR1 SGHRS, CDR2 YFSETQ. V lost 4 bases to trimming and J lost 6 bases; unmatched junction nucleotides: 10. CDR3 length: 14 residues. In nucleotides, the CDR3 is TGCGCCAGCAGCCCCAGGACAGGCCCCGGCGAGCAGTACTTC. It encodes CASSPRTGPGEQYF.

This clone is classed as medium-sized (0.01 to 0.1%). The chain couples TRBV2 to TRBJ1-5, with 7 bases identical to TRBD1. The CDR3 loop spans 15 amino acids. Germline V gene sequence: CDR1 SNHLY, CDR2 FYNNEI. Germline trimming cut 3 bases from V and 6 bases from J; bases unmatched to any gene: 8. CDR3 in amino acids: CASSDRAGGAQPQHF. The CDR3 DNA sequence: TGTGCCAGCAGTGATAGGGCAGGGGGAGCTCAGCCCCAGCATTTT.

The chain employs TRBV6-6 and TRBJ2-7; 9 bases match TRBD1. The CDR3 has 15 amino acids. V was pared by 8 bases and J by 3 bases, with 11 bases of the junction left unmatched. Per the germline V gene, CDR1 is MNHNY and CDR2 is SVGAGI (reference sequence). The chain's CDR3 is CASLGEDRGIYEQYF. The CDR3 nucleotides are TGTGCCAGCCTAGGGGAAGACAGGGGGATCTACGAGCAGTACTTC.